This TCR beta chain was observed in a study of blood T cells in healthy people across ages. As for this clonotype: What it binds is unknown.

Trimming took 1 base from V and 2 from J, leaving 5 bases between them. The CDR3 length is 13 residues. Germline loops: CDR1 SGHAT, CDR2 FQDESV (reference sequence). Study results and limitations: Expanded clonotype shifts may have been confounded, as the donors had an unknown CMV status. Age advanced and TCR beta diversity per million T cells fell, roughly linearly.

The second PCR ran about 6 to 11 cycles with a sample-barcoded 5' primer and J-beta primers. Sequencing yielded, for each sample, at least 2.5 million paired-end reads carrying CDR3. TCRdb redid the calling of the 5' RACE reads with MiXCR, one entry per CDR3 protein. Of approximately 1.5 million distinct CDR3 sequences listed, around 36% are singletons. The sample comprised blood. The chain combines TRBV11-1 with TRBJ1-1; D gene ambiguous. The sequence derives from a woman aged 30 to 39 in good health. The CDR3 region is CASSLDDNTEAFF. The CDR3 region has the DNA TGTGCCAGCAGCTTAGATGATAACACTGAAGCTTTCTTT. Complete variable domain (other parts from reference TRBV11-1 and TRBJ1-1): EAEVAQSPRYKITEKSQAVAFWCDPISGHATLYWYRQILGQGPELLVQFQDESVVDDSQLPKDRFSAERLKGVDSTLKIQPAELGDSAMYLCASSLDDNTEAFFGQGTRLTVV.